A selection of T cell receptor beta chains follows, all from one sample in a study of blood T cell repertoires in COVID-19. Clones were sequenced by immunoSEQ multiplex PCR, and TCRdb holds only the in-frame ones, with some missing. Found here are approximately 160,000 clones, about four fifths of them singletons; the top ten hold about an eighth. Sequences were obtained from peripheral blood. These receptors were collected from a man aged 65-85 years who had recovered from COVID-19. CDR3s include the opening cysteine and the closing phenylalanine or tryptophan. A D gene is named only where the DNA matches it firmly. The size entry is marked missing in some rows and otherwise reads once, few, many or a size class.

J: TRBJ2-5; size: .; D: .; V: TRBV28; DNA: TGTGCCAGCAGTTCCCCTAAGGAGACCCAGTACTTC; CDR3: CASSSPKETQYF
J: TRBJ2-1; size: few; D: TRBD2; V: TRBV7-3; DNA: TGTGCCAGCAGCAAGGGACTAGCGGGAGGGTCCTACAATGAGCAGTTCTTC; CDR3: CASSKGLAGGSYNEQFF
J: TRBJ1-4; size: .; D: .; V: TRBV4-3; DNA: TGCGCCAGCAGCCTAGGGGCCCGTGGAGAAAAACTGTTTTTT; CDR3: CASSLGARGEKLFF
J: TRBJ2-1; size: once; D: TRBD2; V: TRBV10-3; DNA: TGTGCCATCAGCCCAGGACTAGTAGTTGGCAATGAGCAGTTCTTC; CDR3: CAISPGLVVGNEQFF
J: TRBJ2-5; size: once; D: TRBD2; V: TRBV9; DNA: TGTGCCAGCAGCGCGACTAGCGGCCAAGAGACCCAGTACTTC; CDR3: CASSATSGQETQYF
J: TRBJ2-1; size: few; D: TRBD2; V: TRBV4-1; DNA: TGCGCCAGCAGCCAAGAGCGACTAGCGGGAAACAATGAGCAGTTCTTC; CDR3: CASSQERLAGNNEQFF
J: TRBJ2-2; size: .; D: .; V: TRBV9; DNA: TGTGCCAGCAGCGTAGTGGTGGGCCCCCAGACCGGGGAGCTGTTTTTT; CDR3: CASSVVVGPQTGELFF
J: TRBJ1-1; size: .; D: .; V: TRBV5-4; DNA: TGTGCCAGCAGCACGGAGGGGGGGCGAACTGAAGCTTTCTTT; CDR3: CASSTEGGRTEAFF
J: TRBJ2-5; size: once; D: TRBD2; V: TRBV20-1; DNA: TGCAGTGCTAGTGCCAGCGGGAGGGCCACAGAGACCCAGTACTTC; CDR3: CSASASGRATETQYF
J: TRBJ2-5; size: .; D: .; V: TRBV3-1/TRBV3-2; DNA: TGTGCCAGCAGTCAGTACACAGGGCAAGAGACCCAGTACTTC; CDR3: CASSQYTGQETQYF
J: TRBJ2-1; size: .; D: TRBD2; V: TRBV5-1; DNA: TGCGCCAGCAGCTTAGCGGGAGATAGGGCCAATGAGCAGTTCTTC; CDR3: CASSLAGDRANEQFF
J: TRBJ1-5; size: once; D: .; V: TRBV28; DNA: TGTGCCAGCAACCAGGGAAGTAATCAGCCCCAGCATTTT; CDR3: CASNQGSNQPQHF
J: TRBJ2-7; size: .; D: TRBD2; V: TRBV13; DNA: TGTGCCAGCAGCTTAGGCCAAGCGGGAGAAGGGTACGAGCAGTACTTC; CDR3: CASSLGQAGEGYEQYF
J: TRBJ2-3; size: .; D: .; V: TRBV5-5; DNA: TGTGCCAGCAGCTTGGGGTCAGAACGACTAGGAGATACGCAGTATTTT; CDR3: CASSLGSERLGDTQYF
J: TRBJ1-1; size: .; D: .; V: TRBV18; DNA: TGTGCCAGCTTAATGACAGTATACACTGAAGCTTTCTTT; CDR3: CASLMTVYTEAFF
J: TRBJ1-3; size: .; D: TRBD1; V: TRBV3-1/TRBV3-2; DNA: TGTGCCAGCAGCCAACCCGGGACAGGGGTCGGAAACACCATATATTTT; CDR3: CASSQPGTGVGNTIYF
J: TRBJ2-3; size: .; D: TRBD1; V: TRBV9; DNA: TGTGCCAGCAGCGTAGCGGACAGGGGGTGGGCAGATACGCAGTATTTT; CDR3: CASSVADRGWADTQYF
J: TRBJ1-2; size: .; D: .; V: TRBV28; DNA: TGTGCCAGCACCCGACTCAATCCCGGATCGGGCTACACCTTC; CDR3: CASTRLNPGSGYTF
J: TRBJ2-7; size: .; D: .; V: TRBV27; DNA: TGTGCCAGCAGTTCCAGGGCCAGCTACGAGCAGTACTTC; CDR3: CASSSRASYEQYF
J: TRBJ2-1; size: .; D: .; V: TRBV27; DNA: TGTGCCAGCAGTTTAGTTCAGTACAATGAGCAGTTCTTC; CDR3: CASSLVQYNEQFF
J: TRBJ1-2; size: .; D: .; V: TRBV19; DNA: TGTGCCAGTAGTGCCCGAAGGAGCGCTAACTATGGCTACACCTTC; CDR3: CASSARRSANYGYTF